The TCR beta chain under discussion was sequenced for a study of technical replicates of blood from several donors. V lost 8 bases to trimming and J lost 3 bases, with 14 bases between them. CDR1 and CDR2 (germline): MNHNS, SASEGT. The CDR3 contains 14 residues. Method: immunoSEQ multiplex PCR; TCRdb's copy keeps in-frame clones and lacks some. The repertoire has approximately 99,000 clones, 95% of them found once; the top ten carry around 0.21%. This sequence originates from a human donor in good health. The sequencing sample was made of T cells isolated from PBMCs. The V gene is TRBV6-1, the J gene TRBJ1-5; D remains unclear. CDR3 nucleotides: TGTGCCAGCCAGGTATCTCCGTACAATCAGCCCCAGCATTTT. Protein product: CASQVSPYNQPQHF.